The sample holds one count of the clone carrying this T cell receptor beta chain. The antigen remains unidentified. This specimen belongs to a study of vaccination effects on CD4 cells after COVID-19. On roughly day 9 of culture, CD4+ T cells were separated out. The CDR3 is 15 residues long. Repertoires were generated with immunoSEQ multiplex PCR, while TCRdb's copy carries only in-frame clones and drops some. The table has about 38,000 clones, 82% seen once. This TCR was recovered from a human donor who received a COVID-19 vaccine. V and J are TRBV21-1 and TRBJ2-7; the D call TRBD2 from the table was never checked on the DNA. TRBV21-1 is labeled a pseudogene. The sequencing used CD4+ T cells from PBMCs cultured without peptide, collected before COVID-19 vaccination. CDR3 region: CASSKGSGYPYEQYV. CDR3 DNA sequence: TGTGCCAGCAGCAAAGGGAGTGGGTATCCCTACGAGCAGTACGTC.